Below, 3 T cell receptor beta chains from the same sample are listed, as sequenced in a study of CD8 T cells in ankylosing spondylitis. Study-level points and caveats: A TCR beta motif made of 7 to 9 highly homologous variants seemed typical of ankylosing spondylitis blood.

These receptors lack a known antigen. From the 5' RACE reads, TCRdb called clonotypes with MiXCR, one entry per CDR3 protein. This table holds about 500,000 distinct CDR3 sequences, approximately 12% found once. Material: blood, either unsorted or a sorted T cell fraction (not recorded which). The receptors originated from a male donor with ankylosing spondylitis.

The gene calls are TRBV20-1 and TRBJ1-1, with D tentatively TRBD1 (6 bases). V gave up 2 bases and J gave up 7 bases, with 23 bases separating them. This CDR3 comprises 16 residues. Germline values: CDR1 DFQATT, CDR2 SNEGSKA (reference sequence). This chain's CDR3 is CSARPTPGRGNHEAFF. The CDR3 DNA follows: TGCAGTGCTAGACCAACCCCCGGCAGGGGAAATCATGAAGCTTTCTTT.

CDR3 residues: CASRHDRSMGPQYV. In nucleotides, the CDR3 is TGTGCCAGCAGACACGATAGATCCATGGGACCGCAGTACGTC. The chain couples TRBV11-3 to TRBJ2-7, with D possibly being TRBD1 or TRBD2 (5 bases each). In germline, CDR1 is SGHNT, CDR2 YENEEA. This CDR3 contains 14 residues. V was clipped by 6 bases and J by 9 bases, with 21 bases between them.

This clonotype came up many times. The chain is built from TRBV12-3 or TRBV12-4 and TRBJ1-1; possibly TRBD1 for D (6 bases). The V and J ends lost 1 base and 0 bases respectively, with 24 bases between them. This CDR3 region has 20 residues. This chain's CDR3 is CASSLVYDRFGGGMNTEAFF. The DNA for the CDR3 is TGTGCCAGCAGTTTAGTGTACGATCGATTCGGGGGGGGCATGAACACTGAAGCTTTCTTT.